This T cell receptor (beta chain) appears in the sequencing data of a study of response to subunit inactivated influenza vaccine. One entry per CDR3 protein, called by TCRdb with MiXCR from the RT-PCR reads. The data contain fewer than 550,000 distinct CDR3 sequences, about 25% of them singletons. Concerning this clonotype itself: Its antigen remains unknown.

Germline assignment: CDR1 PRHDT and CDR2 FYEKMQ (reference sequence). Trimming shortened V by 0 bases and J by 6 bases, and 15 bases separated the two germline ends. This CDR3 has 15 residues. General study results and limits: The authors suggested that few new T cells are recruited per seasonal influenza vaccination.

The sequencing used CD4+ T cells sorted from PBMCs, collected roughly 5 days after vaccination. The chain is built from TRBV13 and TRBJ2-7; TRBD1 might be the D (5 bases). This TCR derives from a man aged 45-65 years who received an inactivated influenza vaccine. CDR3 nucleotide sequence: TGTGCCAGCAGCTTAGGGGCAGGGTTGGGTGGCGAGCAGTACTTC. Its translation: CASSLGAGLGGEQYF.